This TCR beta chain was obtained from a study of T cells in Graves' hyperthyroidism and ophthalmopathy (dated by TCRdb to between 2018 and 2021). For context, the study as a whole: Peripheral blood samples were taken at initial diagnosis, before any treatment was given. After blood sampling, hyperthyroidism patients were treated with methimazole at a starting dose of 30 mg daily, and ophthalmopathy patients were treated with high-dose intravenous methylprednisolone. Whether ophthalmopathy could be predicted prospectively was tested in an independent validation cohort made up of under 20 hyperthyroidism patients plus 17 patients who later progressed to ophthalmopathy. The approximately 97 discovery patients were randomly divided into training and test sets at a 7:3 ratio. TCR V-J signatures able to tell the groups apart were searched for in a discovery cohort of 90 to 100 patients, of whom roughly 42 had Graves' ophthalmopathy and some 60 had stable Graves' hyperthyroidism. According to the paper, TCR Vbeta CDR3 sequencing was carried out on roughly 130 peripheral blood samples, which came from under 50 ophthalmopathy, around 74 hyperthyroidism and approximately 17 progressor patients. In addition, the study compared T-cell repertoires in thyroid tissue and in blood from 6 or 7 Graves' hyperthyroidism patients.

Stable Graves' hyperthyroidism was defined as no progression to ophthalmopathy during 18 months of follow-up. Hyperthyroidism patients were aged 18 to 65 years and newly diagnosed, with disease duration of less than 2 months. The study excluded patients with uncontrolled infections, other autoimmune diseases, pregnancy or lactation. Clinical symptoms, serum thyroxine and TRAb, thyroid ultrasound, and orbital computed tomography formed the basis for the diagnoses. Ficoll-Paque density gradient centrifugation was used to isolate PBMCs from under 11 ml of fresh peripheral blood. Total RNA was extracted using Trizol reagent, and RNA quality was assessed on an Agilent 2100 Bioanalyzer. TCR beta CDR3 regions were amplified from RNA transcripts. The TCR CDR3 was subjected to a first round of RT-PCR using the HTBI primer set and the Qiagen OneStep RT-PCR kit. Libraries were constructed in a second round of multiplex PCR, after which size selection and purification were performed. Paired-end sequencing of the libraries was performed with 100 bp reads on an Illumina HiSeq2000. In the source study's methods: SOAPnuke was used to process the raw data, throwing out any read that contained adapters or uncalled bases, had a mean Phred below 15, or lacked an exact constant-primer or identifier match. COPE v1.2.5 was used to merge the high-quality paired reads, and each unique nucleotide sequence was defined as a clonotype. MiTCR v1.1 was used to align clonotypes to the IMGT TRBV, TRBD and TRBJ reference segments. Analysis was restricted to V-J combinations with a frequency above 0.0001, which covered about 99% of repertoires. The TCS score was defined as the ratio of F50 (clonal expansion) to E x V (chaos), calculated using BLOSUM62-based TCRdist between CDR3 peptides within each V-J. Welch's t-statistics and random forest reduced fewer than 550 V-J features to some 14, which were used in a naive Bayes classifier (R e1071). The similarity between thyroid and blood repertoires was quantified using the Morisita-Horn index. TCRdb's own reprocessing of the public reads used fastp at Q25 and MiXCR and kept productive beta chains. Rows with one shared CDR3 protein collapse into an entry with the most common genes and DNA. The V and J calls and clone size come from TCRdb's table, not from the authors' own analysis. The sample has 700,000 to 850,000 distinct CDR3 sequences on record, 35% of them singletons. The ten largest clones take up around a third of the sample.

Study-wide conclusions, independent of this receptor: Sample size was not statistically predetermined, and investigators were not blinded to group allocation. In validation, the model predicted progression to ophthalmopathy with roughly 70% sensitivity and 72% to 85% specificity, a median of 6.5 months before onset. Most expanded thyroid clonotypes (frequency above 0.001) were also detected in blood, suggesting blood repertoires may reflect thyroid immune responses. A model built on a 13 V-J signature distinguished ophthalmopathy from stable hyperthyroidism, reaching around 87% sensitivity and about 81% specificity in cross-validation and 80%/75% in testing.

CDR1 is given as SGHRS and CDR2 as YFSETQ, both from the germline V gene. Including cysteine and phenylalanine, the CDR3 has 12 amino acids. Only CDR3 DNA remains: 36 bases, in frame from the first base. Many counts were recorded for this clonotype. Its binding antigen is unknown. At one end the junction does not follow the germline gene, possibly because of a read error. The V and J genes are TRBV5-1 and TRBJ2-3, with no confident D gene call. Sequencing input: blood. The TCR originated in a woman aged 40 to 49 with Graves' hyperthyroidism. The CDR3 amino acid sequence is: CASSLGGDTQYF. The sequenced DNA: TGTGCCAGCAGCTTAGGTGGGGATACGCAGTATTTT. With the rest looked up from the reference TRBV5-1 and TRBJ2-3 genes rather than sequenced, the full variable domain is KAGVTQTPRYLIKTRGQQVTLSCSPISGHRSVSWYQQTPGQGLQFLFEYFSETQRNKGNFPGRFSGRQFSNSRSEMNVSTLELGDSALYLCASSLGGDTQYFGPGTRLTVL.